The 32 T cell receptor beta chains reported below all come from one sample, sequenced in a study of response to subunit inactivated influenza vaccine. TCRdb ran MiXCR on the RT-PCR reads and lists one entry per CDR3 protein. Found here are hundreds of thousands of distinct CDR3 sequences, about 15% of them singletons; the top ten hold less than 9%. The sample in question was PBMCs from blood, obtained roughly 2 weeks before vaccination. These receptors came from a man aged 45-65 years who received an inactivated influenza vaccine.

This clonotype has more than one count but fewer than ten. This CDR3 is CASSFAGGPGGYTF. Here the CDR3 DNA reads TGTGCCAGCAGTTTTGCAGGGGGCCCCGGTGGCTACACCTTC. The V call is TRBV12-3 or TRBV12-4, the J call TRBJ1-2; 8 bases are shared with TRBD1. V was clipped by 3 bases and J by 7 bases; unmatched bases: 7. This CDR3 contains 14 residues.

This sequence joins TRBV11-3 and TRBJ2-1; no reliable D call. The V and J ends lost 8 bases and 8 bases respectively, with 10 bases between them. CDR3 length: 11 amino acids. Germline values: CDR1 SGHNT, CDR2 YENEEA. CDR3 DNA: TGTGCCAGCTGCTCCCAGGATGAGCAGTTCTTC. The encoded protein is CASCSQDEQFF. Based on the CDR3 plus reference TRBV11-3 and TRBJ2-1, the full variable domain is EAGVVQSPRYKIIEKKQPVAFWCNPISGHNTLYWYLQNLGQGPELLIRYENEEAVDDSQLPKDRFSAERLKGVDSTLKIQPAELGDSAVYLCASCSQDEQFFGPGTRLTVL.

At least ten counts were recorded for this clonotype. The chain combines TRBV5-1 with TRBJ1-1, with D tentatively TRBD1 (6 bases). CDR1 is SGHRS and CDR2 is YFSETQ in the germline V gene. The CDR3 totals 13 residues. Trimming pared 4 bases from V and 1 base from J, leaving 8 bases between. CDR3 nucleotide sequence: TGCGCCAGCAGCGAACAGGGGAACACTGAAGCTTTCTTT. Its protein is CASSEQGNTEAFF. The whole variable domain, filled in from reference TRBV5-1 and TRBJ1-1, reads KAGVTQTPRYLIKTRGQQVTLSCSPISGHRSVSWYQQTPGQGLQFLFEYFSETQRNKGNFPGRFSGRQFSNSRSEMNVSTLELGDSALYLCASSEQGNTEAFFGQGTRLTVV.

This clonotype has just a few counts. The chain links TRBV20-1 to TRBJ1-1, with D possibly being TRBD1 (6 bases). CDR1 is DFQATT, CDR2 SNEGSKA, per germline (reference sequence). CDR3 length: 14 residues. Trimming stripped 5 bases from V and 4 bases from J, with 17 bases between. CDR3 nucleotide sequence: TGCAGTGCTTCAGGGGCGGAGGTGACCACTGAAGCTTTCTTT. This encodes CSASGAEVTTEAFF.

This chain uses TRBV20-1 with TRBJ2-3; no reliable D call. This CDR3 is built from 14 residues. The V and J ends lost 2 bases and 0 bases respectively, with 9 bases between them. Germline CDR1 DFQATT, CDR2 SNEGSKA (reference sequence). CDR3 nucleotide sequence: TGCAGTGCTAGAACGCGGATTAGCACAGATACGCAGTATTTT. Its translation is CSARTRISTDTQYF.

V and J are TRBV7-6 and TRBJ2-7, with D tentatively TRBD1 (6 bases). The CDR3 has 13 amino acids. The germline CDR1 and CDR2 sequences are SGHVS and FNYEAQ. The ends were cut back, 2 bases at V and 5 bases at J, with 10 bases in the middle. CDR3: CASSLIQGDEQYF. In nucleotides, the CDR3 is TGTGCCAGCAGCTTAATACAGGGTGACGAGCAGTACTTC.

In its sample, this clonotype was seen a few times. The CDR3 protein is CASSFSGRGGDTQYF. CDR3 nucleotides: TGTGCCAGCAGCTTTAGCGGGAGGGGAGGAGATACGCAGTATTTT. This chain joins TRBV7-2 and TRBJ2-3, with 11 bases that match TRBD2. The length of the CDR3 is 15 residues. Trimming cost V 3 bases and J 5 bases; bases outside gene matches: 4. From germline, CDR1 is SGHTA and CDR2 FQGNSA.

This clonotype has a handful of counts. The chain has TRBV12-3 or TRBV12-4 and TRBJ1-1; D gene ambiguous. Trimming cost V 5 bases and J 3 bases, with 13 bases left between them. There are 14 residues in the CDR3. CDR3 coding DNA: TGTGCCAGCAGTCGTCGCCGGGGAGACACTGAAGCTTTCTTT. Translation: CASSRRRGDTEAFF.

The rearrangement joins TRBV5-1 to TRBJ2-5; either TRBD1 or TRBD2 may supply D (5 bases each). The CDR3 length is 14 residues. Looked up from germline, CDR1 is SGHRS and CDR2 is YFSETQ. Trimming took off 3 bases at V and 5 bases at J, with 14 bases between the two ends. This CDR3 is CASSSTGPEETQYF. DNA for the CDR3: TGCGCCAGCAGCTCGACGGGGCCTGAGGAGACCCAGTACTTC. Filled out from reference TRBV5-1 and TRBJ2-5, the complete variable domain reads KAGVTQTPRYLIKTRGQQVTLSCSPISGHRSVSWYQQTPGQGLQFLFEYFSETQRNKGNFPGRFSGRQFSNSRSEMNVSTLELGDSALYLCASSSTGPEETQYFGPGTRLLVL.

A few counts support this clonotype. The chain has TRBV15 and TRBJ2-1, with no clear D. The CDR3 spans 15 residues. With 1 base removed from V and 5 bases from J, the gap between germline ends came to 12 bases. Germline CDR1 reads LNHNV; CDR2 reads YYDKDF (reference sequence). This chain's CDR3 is CATSRGSRLHNEQFF. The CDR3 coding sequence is TGTGCCACCAGCAGAGGTTCCAGACTTCACAATGAGCAGTTCTTC. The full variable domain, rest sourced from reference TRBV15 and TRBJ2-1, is DAMVIQNPRYQVTQFGKPVTLSCSQTLNHNVMYWYQQKSSQAPKLLFHYYDKDFNNEADTPDNFQSRRPNTSFCFLDIRSPGLGDTAMYLCATSRGSRLHNEQFFGPGTRLTVL.

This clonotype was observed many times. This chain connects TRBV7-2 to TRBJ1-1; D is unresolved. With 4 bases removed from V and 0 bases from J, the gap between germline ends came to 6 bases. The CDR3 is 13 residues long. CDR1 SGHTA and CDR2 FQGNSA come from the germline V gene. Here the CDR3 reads CASSYDMNTEAFF. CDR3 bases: TGTGCCAGCAGCTATGACATGAACACTGAAGCTTTCTTT.

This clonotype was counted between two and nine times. CDR3 sequence reads: CSARGEAGDTDTQYF. CDR3 nucleotides: TGCAGTGCCCGAGGGGAGGCGGGTGACACAGATACGCAGTATTTT. This rearrangement joins TRBV20-1 to TRBJ2-3; D possibly corresponds to TRBD2 (6 bases). Germline-derived CDR1 and CDR2 are DFQATT and SNEGSKA (reference sequence). The CDR3 covers 15 residues. Trimming took off 6 bases at V and 2 bases at J, with 18 bases between the two ends.

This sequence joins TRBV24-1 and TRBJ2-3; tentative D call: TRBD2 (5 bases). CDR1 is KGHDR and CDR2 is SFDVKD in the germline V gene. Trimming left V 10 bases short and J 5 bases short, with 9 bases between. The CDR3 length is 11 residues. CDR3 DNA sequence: TGTGCCACGGGGAGCGGAGATACGCAGTATTTT. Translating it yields CATGSGDTQYF.

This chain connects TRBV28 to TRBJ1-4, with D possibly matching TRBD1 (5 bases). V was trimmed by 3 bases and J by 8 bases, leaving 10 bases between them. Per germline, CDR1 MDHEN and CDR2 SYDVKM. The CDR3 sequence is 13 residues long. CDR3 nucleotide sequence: TGTGCCAGCAGTTTCGGGGGGAGCGAAAAACTGTTTTTT. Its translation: CASSFGGSEKLFF.

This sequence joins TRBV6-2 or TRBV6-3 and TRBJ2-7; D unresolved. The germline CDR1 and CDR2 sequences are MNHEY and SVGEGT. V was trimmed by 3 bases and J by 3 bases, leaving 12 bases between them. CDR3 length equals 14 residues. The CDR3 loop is CASSYQPTIYEQYF. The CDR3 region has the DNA TGTGCCAGCAGTTATCAACCCACAATCTACGAGCAGTACTTC.

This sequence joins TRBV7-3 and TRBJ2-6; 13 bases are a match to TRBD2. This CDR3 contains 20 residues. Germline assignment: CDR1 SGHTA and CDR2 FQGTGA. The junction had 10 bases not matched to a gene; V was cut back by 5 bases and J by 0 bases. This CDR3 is CASSPNGRTSGSSGANVLTF. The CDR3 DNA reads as TGTGCCAGCAGCCCGAATGGGAGGACTAGCGGGAGCTCTGGGGCCAACGTCCTGACTTTC.

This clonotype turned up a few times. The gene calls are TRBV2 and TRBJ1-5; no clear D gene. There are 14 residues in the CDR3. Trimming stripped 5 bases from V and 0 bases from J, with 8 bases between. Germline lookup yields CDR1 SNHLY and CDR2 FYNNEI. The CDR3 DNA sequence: TGTGCCAGCAGTATGGAATATAGCAATCAGCCCCAGCATTTT. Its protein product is CASSMEYSNQPQHF.

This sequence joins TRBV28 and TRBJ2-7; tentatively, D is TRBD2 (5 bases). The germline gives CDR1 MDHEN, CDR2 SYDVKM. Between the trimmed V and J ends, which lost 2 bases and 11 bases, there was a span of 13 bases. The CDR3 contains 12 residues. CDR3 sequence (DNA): TGTGCCAGCAGTTTAAGCGGTGGGTTAAAGTACTTC. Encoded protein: CASSLSGGLKYF.

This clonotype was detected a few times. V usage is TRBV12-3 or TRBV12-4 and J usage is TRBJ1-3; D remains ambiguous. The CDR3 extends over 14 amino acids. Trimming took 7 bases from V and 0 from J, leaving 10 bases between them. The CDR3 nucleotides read TGTGCCAGCAAAATGACCTCCTCTGGAAACACCATATATTTT. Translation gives CASKMTSSGNTIYF.

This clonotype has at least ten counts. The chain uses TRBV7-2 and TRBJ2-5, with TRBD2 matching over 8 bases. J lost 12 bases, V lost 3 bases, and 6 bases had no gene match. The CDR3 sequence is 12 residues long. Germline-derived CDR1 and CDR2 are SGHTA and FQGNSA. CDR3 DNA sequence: TGTGCCAGCAGCTTGCGGGAGGCTACAAAGTACTTC. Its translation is CASSLREATKYF.

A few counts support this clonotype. The CDR3 DNA reads as TGTGCCAGCAGTTTCGACAGGGGCGCCTACAATGAGCAGTTCTTC. The encoded protein is CASSFDRGAYNEQFF. The rearrangement links TRBV2 to TRBJ2-1; TRBD1 matches at 8 bases. The CDR3 loop spans 15 amino acids. Germline CDR1 and CDR2: SNHLY and FYNNEI. With 5 bases clipped from V and 2 bases from J, the junction kept 5 bases outside the gene matches.

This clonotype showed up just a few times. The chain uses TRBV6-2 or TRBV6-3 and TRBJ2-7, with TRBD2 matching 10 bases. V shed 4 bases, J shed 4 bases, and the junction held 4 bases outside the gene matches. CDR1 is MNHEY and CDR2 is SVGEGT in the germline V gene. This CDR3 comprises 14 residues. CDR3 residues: CASSSQAGGYEQYF. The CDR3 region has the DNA TGTGCCAGCAGTTCCCAAGCGGGGGGGTACGAGCAGTACTTC.

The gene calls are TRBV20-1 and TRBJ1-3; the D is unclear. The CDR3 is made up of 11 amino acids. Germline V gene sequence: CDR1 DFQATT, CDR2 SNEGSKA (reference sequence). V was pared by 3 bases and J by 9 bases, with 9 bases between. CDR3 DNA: TGCAGTGCTAGCTCCTATGGCACCATATATTTT. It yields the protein CSASSYGTIYF.

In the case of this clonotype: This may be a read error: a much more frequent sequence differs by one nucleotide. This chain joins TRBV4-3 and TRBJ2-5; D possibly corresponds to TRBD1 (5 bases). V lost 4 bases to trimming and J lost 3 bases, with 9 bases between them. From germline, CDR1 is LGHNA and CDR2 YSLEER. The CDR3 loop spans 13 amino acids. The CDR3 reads CASSRATEETQYF. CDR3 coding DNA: TGCGCCAGCAGCCGAGCGACAGAAGAGACCCAGTACTTC.

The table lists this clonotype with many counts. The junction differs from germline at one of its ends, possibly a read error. In DNA, the CDR3 is TGTGCCAGCAGTGCCGGGACACCAACTGAATCTTTCTTT. It yields the protein CASSAGTPTESFF. The gene calls are TRBV12-3 or TRBV12-4 and TRBJ1-1, with D perhaps matching TRBD1 (6 bases). This CDR3 comprises 13 residues.

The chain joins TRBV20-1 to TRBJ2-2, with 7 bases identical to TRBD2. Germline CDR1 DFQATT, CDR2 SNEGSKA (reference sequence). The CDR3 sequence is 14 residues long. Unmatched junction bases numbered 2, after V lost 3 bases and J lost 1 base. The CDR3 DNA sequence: TGCAGTGCTAGGCGGGGGATGAACACCGGGGAGCTGTTTTTT. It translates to CSARRGMNTGELFF.

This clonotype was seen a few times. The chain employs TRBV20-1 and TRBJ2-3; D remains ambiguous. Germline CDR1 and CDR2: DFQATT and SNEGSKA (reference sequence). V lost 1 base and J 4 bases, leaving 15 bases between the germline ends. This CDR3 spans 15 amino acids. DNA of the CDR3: TGCAGTGCTAGAGGAATGGATAGTCGTCCAGATACGCAGTATTTT. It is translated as CSARGMDSRPDTQYF.

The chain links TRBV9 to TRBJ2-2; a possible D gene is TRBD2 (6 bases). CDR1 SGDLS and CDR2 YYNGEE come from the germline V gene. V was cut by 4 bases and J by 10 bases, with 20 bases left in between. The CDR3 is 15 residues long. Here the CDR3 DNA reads TGTGCCAGCAGCTTTGCCGGGACTGTGGGTGAGGAGCTGTTTTTT. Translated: CASSFAGTVGEELFF. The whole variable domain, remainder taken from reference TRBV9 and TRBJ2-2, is DSGVTQTPKHLITATGQRVTLRCSPRSGDLSVYWYQQSLDQGLQFLIQYYNGEERAKGNILERFSAQQFPDLHSELNLSSLELGDSALYFCASSFAGTVGEELFFGEGSRLTVL.

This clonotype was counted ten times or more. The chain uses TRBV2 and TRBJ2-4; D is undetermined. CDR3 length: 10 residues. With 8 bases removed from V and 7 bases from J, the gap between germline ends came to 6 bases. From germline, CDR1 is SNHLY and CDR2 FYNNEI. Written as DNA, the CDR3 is TGTGCCAGCTACGGGAACATTCAGTACTTC. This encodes CASYGNIQYF.

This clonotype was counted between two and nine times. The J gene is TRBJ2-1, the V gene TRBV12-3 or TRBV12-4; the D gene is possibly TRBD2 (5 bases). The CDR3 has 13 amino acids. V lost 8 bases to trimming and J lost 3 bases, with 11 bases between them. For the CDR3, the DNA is TGTGCCAGCCTCCGGGAACTCTACAATGAGCAGTTCTTC. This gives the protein CASLRELYNEQFF.

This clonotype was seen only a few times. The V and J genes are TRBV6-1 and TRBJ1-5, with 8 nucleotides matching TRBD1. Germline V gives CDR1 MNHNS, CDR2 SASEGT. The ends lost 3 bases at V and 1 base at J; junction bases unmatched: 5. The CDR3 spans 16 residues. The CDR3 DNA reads TGTGCCAGCAGTGACTGGGCAGGGGGCAGCAATCAGCCCCAGCATTTT. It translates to CASSDWAGGSNQPQHF.

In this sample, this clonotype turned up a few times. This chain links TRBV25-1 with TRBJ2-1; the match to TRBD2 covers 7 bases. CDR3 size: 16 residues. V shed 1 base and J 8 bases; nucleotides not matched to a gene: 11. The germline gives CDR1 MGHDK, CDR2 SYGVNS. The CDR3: CASSESGRVGKYEQFF. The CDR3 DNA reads TGTGCCAGCAGTGAATCGGGGAGGGTAGGGAAATATGAGCAGTTCTTC. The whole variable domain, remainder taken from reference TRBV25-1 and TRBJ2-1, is EADIYQTPRYLVIGTGKKITLECSQTMGHDKMYWYQQDPGMELHLIHYSYGVNSTEKGDLSSESTVSRIRTEHFPLTLESARPSHTSQYLCASSESGRVGKYEQFFGPGTRLTVL.